The source of this T cell receptor (beta chain) is a study of cytomegalovirus exposure and HLA in healthy donors. 13 Jbeta primers and 60 Vbeta primers were used for the PCR. Libraries were prepared by immunoSEQ multiplex PCR; TCRdb keeps only in-frame clonotypes and omits some of them. Among about 160,000 clones listed, 79% were seen once. V was pared by 8 bases and J by 2 bases, with 19 bases between. The CDR3 consists of 16 residues. This clone appeared a few times. This TCR came from a man aged 50-59 years in good health and CMV-seropositive. The sequencing input was PBMCs. J is TRBJ2-1 and V is TRBV23-1, with a possible D match to TRBD1 (6 bases). TRBV23-1 is designated an ORF whose function remains uncertain. The CDR3 DNA sequence: TGCGCCAGCGTATCCAGGGGCTTTGGGCCCTACAATGAGCAGTTCTTC. This sequence encodes CASVSRGFGPYNEQFF.